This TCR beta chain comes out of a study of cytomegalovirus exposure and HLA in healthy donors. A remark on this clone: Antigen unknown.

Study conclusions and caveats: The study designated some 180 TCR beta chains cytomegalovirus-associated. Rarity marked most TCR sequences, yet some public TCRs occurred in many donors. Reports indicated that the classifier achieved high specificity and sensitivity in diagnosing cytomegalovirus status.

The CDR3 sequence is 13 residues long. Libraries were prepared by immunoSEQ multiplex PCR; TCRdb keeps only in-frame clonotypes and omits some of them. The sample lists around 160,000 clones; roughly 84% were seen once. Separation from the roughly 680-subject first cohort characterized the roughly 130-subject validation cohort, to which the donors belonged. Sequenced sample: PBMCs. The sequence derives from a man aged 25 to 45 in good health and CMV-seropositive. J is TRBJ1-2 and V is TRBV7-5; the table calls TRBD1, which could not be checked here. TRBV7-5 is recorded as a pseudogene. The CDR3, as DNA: TGTGTCAGAAGCAGGGGGCTTGGCTATGGCTACACCTTC. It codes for CVRSRGLGYGYTF.